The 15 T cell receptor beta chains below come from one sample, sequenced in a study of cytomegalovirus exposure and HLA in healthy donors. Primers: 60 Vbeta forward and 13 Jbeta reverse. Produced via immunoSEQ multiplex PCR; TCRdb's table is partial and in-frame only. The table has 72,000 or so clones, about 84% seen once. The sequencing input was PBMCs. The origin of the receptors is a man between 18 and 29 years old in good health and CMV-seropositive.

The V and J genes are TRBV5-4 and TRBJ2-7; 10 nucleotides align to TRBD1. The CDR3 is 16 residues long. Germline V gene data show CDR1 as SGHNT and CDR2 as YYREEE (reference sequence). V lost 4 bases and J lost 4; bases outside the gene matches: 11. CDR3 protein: CASSQPPGQGMYEQYF. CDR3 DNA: TGTGCCAGCAGCCAGCCCCCGGGACAGGGGATGTACGAGCAGTACTTC.

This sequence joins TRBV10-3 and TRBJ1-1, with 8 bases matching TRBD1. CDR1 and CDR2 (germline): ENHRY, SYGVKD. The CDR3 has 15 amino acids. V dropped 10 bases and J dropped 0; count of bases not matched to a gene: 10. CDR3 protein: CASRTGTGMNTEAFF. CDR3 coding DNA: TGTGCCAGCCGTACCGGGACAGGCATGAACACTGAAGCTTTCTTT.

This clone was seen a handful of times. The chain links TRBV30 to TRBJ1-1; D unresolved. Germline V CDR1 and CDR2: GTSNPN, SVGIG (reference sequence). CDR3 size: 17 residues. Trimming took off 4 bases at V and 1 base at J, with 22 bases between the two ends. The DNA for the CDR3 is TGTGCCTGGACATGGATAGACTTTACTAGAGGGAACACTGAAGCTTTCTTT. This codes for CAWTWIDFTRGNTEAFF.

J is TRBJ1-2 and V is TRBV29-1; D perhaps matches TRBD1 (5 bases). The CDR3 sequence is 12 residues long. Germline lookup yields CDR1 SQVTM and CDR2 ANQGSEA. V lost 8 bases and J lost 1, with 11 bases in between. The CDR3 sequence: CSLGGVNYGYTF. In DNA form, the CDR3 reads TGCAGCCTTGGGGGAGTTAACTATGGCTACACCTTC.

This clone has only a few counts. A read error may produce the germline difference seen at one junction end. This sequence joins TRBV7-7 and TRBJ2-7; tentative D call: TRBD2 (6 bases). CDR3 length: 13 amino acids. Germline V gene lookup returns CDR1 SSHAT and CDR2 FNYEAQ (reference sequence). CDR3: CASSLDVGGEQYF. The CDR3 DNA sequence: TGTGCTAGCAGCTTAGATGTGGGGGGCGAGCAGTACTTC.

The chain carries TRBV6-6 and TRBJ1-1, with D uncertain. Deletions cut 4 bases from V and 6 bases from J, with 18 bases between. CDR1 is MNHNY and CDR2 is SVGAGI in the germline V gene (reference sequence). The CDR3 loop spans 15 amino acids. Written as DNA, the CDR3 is TGTGCCAGCAGTTCCCCTATCGGGGATGGGGCTGAAGCTTTCTTT. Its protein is CASSSPIGDGAEAFF.

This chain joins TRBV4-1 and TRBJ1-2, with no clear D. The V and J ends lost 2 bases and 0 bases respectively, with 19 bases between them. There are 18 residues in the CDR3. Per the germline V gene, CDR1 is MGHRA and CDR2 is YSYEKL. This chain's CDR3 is CASSQKVLRSGSNYGYTF. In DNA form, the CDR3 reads TGCGCCAGCAGCCAAAAAGTACTAAGATCCGGATCTAACTATGGCTACACCTTC.

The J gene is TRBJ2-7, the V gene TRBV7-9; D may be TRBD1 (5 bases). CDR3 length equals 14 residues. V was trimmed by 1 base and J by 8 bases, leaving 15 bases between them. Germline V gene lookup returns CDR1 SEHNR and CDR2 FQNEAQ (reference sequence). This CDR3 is CASSLGGTRIQQYF. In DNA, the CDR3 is TGTGCCAGCAGCTTAGGGGGCACAAGGATCCAGCAGTACTTC.

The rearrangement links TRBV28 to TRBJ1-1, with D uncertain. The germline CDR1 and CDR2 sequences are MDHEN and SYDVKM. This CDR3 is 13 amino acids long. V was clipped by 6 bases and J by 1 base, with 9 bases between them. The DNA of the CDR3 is TGTGCCAGCAGGCCACAGACGAACACTGAAGCTTTCTTT. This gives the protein CASRPQTNTEAFF.

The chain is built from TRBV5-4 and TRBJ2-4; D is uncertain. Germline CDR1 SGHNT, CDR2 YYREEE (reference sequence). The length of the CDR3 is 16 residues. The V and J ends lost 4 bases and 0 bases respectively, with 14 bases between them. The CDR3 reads CASSPTGTLAKNIQYF. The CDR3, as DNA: TGTGCCAGCAGCCCCACGGGTACTCTAGCCAAAAACATTCAGTACTTC.

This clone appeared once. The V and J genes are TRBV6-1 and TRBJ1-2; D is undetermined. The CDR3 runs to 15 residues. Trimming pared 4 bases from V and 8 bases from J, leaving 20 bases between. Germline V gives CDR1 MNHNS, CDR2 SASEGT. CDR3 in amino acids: CASSVVPGLADGYTF. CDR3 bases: TGTGCCAGCAGTGTGGTCCCGGGGTTGGCGGACGGCTACACCTTC.

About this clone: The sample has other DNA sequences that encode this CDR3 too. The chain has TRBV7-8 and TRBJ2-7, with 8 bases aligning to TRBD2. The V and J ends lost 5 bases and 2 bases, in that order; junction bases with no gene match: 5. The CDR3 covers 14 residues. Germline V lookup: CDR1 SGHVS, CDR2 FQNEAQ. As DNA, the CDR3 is TGTGCCAGCAGCCTAGGCGGGGGGACCTACGAGCAGTACTTC. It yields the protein CASSLGGGTYEQYF.

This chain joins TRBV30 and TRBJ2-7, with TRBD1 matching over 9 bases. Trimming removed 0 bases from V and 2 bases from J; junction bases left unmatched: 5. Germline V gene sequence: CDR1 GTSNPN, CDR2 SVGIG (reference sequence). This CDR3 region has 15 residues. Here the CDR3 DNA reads TGTGCCTGGAGTGTAGGCCGACAGGGGGCCTACGAGCAGTACTTC. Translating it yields CAWSVGRQGAYEQYF.

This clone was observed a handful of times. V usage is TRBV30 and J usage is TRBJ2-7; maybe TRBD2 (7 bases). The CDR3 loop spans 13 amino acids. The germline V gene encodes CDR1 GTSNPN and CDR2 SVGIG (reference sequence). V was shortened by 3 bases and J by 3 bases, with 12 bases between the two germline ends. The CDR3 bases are TGTGCCTGGAGGGGGGGGCGCGGCTACGAGCAGTACTTC. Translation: CAWRGGRGYEQYF.

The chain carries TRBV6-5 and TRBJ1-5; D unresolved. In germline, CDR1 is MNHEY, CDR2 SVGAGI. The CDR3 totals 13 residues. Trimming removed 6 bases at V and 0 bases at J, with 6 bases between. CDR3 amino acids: CASSPYSNQPQHF. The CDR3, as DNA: TGTGCCAGCAGCCCTTATAGCAATCAGCCCCAGCATTTT.